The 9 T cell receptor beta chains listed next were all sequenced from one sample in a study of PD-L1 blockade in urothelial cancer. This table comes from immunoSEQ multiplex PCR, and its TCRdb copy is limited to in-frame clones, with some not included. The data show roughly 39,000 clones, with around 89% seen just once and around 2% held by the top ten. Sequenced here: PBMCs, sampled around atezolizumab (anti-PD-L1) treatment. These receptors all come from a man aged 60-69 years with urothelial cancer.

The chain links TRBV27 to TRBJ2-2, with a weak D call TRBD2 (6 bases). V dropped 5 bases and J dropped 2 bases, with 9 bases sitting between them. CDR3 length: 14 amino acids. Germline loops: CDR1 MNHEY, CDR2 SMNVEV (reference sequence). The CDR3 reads CASSPGVNTGELFF. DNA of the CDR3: TGTGCCAGCAGTCCGGGAGTCAACACCGGGGAGCTGTTTTTT.

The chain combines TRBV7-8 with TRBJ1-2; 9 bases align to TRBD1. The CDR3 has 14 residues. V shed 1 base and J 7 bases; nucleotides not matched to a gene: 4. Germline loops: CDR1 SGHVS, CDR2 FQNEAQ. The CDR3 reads CASSLGTGESGYTF. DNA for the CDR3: TGTGCCAGCAGCTTAGGGACAGGGGAGAGTGGCTACACCTTC.

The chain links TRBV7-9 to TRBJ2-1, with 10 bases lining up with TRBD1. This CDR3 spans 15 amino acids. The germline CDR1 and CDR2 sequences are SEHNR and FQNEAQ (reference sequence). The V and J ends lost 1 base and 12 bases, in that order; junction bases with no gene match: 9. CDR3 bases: TGTGCCAGCAGCTTAGGGAGGACAGGGGGGCTTTGGCAGTTCTTC. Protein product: CASSLGRTGGLWQFF.

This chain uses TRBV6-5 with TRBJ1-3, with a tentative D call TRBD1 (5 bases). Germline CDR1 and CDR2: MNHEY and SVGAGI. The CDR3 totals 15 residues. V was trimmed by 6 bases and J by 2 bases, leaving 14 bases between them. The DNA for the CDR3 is TGTGCCAGCAGACCCCTCGGGGGGGCTGGAAACACCATATATTTT. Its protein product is CASRPLGGAGNTIYF.

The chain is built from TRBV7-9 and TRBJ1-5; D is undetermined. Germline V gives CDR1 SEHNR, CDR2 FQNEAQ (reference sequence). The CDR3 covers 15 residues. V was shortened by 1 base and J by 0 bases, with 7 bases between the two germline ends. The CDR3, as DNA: TGTGCCAGCAGCTTAGGGGAGTATAGCAATCAGCCCCAGCATTTT. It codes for CASSLGEYSNQPQHF.

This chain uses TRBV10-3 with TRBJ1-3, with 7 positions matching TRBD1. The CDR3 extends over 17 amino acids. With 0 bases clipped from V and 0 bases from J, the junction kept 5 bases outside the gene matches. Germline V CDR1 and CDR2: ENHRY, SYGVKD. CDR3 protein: CAISESTGPSSGNTIYF. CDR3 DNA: TGTGCCATCAGTGAGTCGACAGGGCCTAGCTCTGGAAACACCATATATTTT.

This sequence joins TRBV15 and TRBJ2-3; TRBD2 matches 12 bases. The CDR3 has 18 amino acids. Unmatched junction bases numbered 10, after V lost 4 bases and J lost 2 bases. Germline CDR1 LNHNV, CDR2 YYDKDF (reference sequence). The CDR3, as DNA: TGTGCCACCAGCAAGAGGGTGACTAGCGGGGGCCTCACAGATACGCAGTATTTT. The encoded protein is CATSKRVTSGGLTDTQYF.

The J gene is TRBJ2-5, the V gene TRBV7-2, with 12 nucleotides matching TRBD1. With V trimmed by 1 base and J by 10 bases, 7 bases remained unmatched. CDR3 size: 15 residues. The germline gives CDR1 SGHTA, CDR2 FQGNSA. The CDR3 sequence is CASSLDGGQGAIQYF. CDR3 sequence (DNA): TGTGCCAGCAGCTTAGATGGGGGACAGGGGGCGATCCAGTACTTC.

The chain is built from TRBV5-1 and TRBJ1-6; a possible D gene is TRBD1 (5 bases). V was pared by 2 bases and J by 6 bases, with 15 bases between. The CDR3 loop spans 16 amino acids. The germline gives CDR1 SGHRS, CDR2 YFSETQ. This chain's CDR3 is CASSFWGQGSNSPLHF. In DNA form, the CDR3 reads TGCGCCAGCAGCTTCTGGGGCCAGGGCTCTAATTCACCCCTCCACTTT.